The present entry profiles one TCR beta chain with its context. This clone's antigen is unknown. No much larger clone exists at a distance of one base, and base qualities are not known. Library construction relied on the immunoSEQ multiplex PCR assay. For the multiplex PCR, a mixture combining 60 forward primers for TCR Vbeta segments and 13 reverse primers for TCR Jbeta segments was used. The CDR3 region of rearranged TCR beta genes was amplified from genomic DNA with a multiplex PCR assay. Amplified TCR beta libraries were sequenced as 87-base-pair reads on the Illumina HiSeq System. Turning to the authors' computational methods: Across the roughly 670 repertoires, a later analysis counted roughly 77 million unique TCR beta chains, approximately 12 million of which were shared by at least two donors. To remove PCR and sequencing errors, raw reads were error-corrected and collapsed into unique sequences using a nearest-neighbor algorithm that merged closely related sequences. CDR3 sequences were aligned to IMGT reference sequences to assign V, D and J gene segments. For a sequence to be retained, a match of at least six nucleotides was required to both a V gene segment and a J gene segment. A rearrangement counted as productive if the CDR3 had no stop codons and remained in frame with V and J, and every other rearrangement counted as non-productive. Following IMGT convention, CDR3 was defined as the stretch from the second conserved V-encoded cysteine to the conserved J-encoded phenylalanine. Sequences without an unambiguous match to a single V gene segment were excluded from the earlier analysis of over 500 of the donors. In an earlier analysis of several hundred of the donors, V segments were called functional above 56.7% productive rearrangements and were called segregating when the between-donor standard deviation exceeded 5%. To diagnose cytomegalovirus status from the catalog of TCR beta chain sequences, a statistical classification framework was built. A later analysis assigned V and J genes by comparing TCR nucleotide sequences with IMGT/GENE-DB human TR gene sequences. In a later analysis, CDR3 sequences and most-parsimonious VDJ recombination scenarios were assigned using the TCRdist pipeline. In a later analysis, every TCR beta chain was defined by the combination of its CDR3 amino acid sequence and its V-gene family, and reads without a unique V-gene family were dropped. To address suspected cross-contamination and a sequencing artifact, a later analysis removed a few hundred highly shared, low-generation-probability nucleotide sequences. In a later analysis, a clonal expansion index for each public chain was calculated from normalized within-repertoire ranks of inferred template counts. In a later analysis, generation probabilities were computed with a VDJ recombination model fitted to out-of-frame rearrangements, and the resulting probabilities were checked against IGoR. In a later analysis, hypergeometric tests were used to score TCR-TCR, TCR-HLA and TCR-CMV co-occurrence, with a repertoire-size bias correction applied to TCR pairs. In a later analysis, false discovery rates were estimated by permuting HLA or CMV assignments 20 times. A later analysis grouped co-occurring TCRs with DBSCAN, adding TCRdist sequence similarity when clustering within HLA-allele-positive subsets. Repertoires with fewer than 30,000 or more than 120,000 public chains, plus five repertoires with anomalous nucleotide sharing, were excluded from co-occurrence clustering. The source is immuneACCESS, and TCRdb retained only in-frame sequences with V and J called. Part of the clones is not carried over; for the studies checked, unresolved V genes explain less than half of this, and the remainder is unexplained. V and J calls plus clone size are reproduced from that table; the DNA served to infer D and trimming. In all, the sample holds approximately 52,000 clones, and 75% to 80% of those were seen once. The ten largest clones take up less than 3% of the sample.

The cohort consisted of hundreds of healthy bone marrow donors. All cohort members were sampled while nominally healthy, although unrecorded immune exposures were likely present. The donor was CMV seronegative and belonged to the group of 320 or so seronegative cohort members. Each donor provided a peripheral blood sample, and peripheral blood mononuclear cells were used for TCR beta sequencing. Genomic DNA was extracted from the blood cell samples with the Qiagen DNeasy Blood Extraction Kit. For CDR1 and CDR2, the germline V gene lists SGHRS and YFSETQ. Reading from cysteine to phenylalanine, the CDR3 counts 14 amino acids. Just CDR3 DNA is preserved here, 42 bases in frame from base 1. Deletion took 0 bases off V and 5 bases off J, with a span of 11 bases between the germline ends. This entry is derived from a study of cytomegalovirus exposure and HLA in healthy donors (dated by TCRdb to between 2016 and 2019). About the full investigation: In an earlier analysis of several hundred of the donors, approximately 300 Gb of sequence data and 120 million or so unique TCR beta sequences from about 179 million T cells were reported. Typing coverage differed by locus: A, B, C, DRB1 and DQB1 were typed in about 620-630 donors, DQA1 in approximately 520, DPA1 in approximately 600, and DPB1 in just under 480. Along with the approximately 650-subject first cohort, a separate validation cohort of some 130 different subjects was used. The study aimed to test whether cataloging public T cell receptors could reveal signatures of past pathogen exposure. Rather than using new phenotypic data, the later analysis identified candidate immune exposures from TCR beta sequences and from how often those sequences occurred across donors. In a later genetic analysis, genome-wide SNP genotypes for about three fifths of the roughly 670 donors were used, and that subset was treated as a discovery cohort. Five DR-DQ haplotypes were handled as single units for association and clustering because linkage in the cohort was strong. Among some 400 genotyped donors of the cohort, an average of approximately 230,000 unique TCR beta nucleotide sequences were sequenced per donor, roughly a sixth of them non-productive. HLA typing covered class I and class II loci at four-digit resolution. An earlier analysis of about 600 of the donors used high-throughput TCR beta sequencing to judge whether each TCR beta V gene segment behaved as functional or pseudogenic. A later analysis re-examined previously published TCR beta repertoires from just over 650 donors and added high-resolution HLA genotyping to investigate patterns of TCR occurrence. Donor age, sex, ethnicity and CMV serostatus were compiled together with the repertoire data. Roughly 300 gigabases of sequencing data and around 80 million unique TCR sequences made up an early release that covered about 640 HLA-typed donors. The study combined high-throughput TCR immunosequencing, statistical association of individual TCRs with disease status, and machine learning to predict cytomegalovirus infection status. The genetic ancestry cluster associated with self-reported Caucasian donors included about 81% of the approximately 410 genotyped donors. All discovery cohort repertoires had been generated using a single sequencing platform. The study profiled the T cell repertoires of 500 to 800 subjects by immunosequencing and related them to cytomegalovirus serostatus. On the study overall, not on this receptor specifically: The study gave a list of under 200 TCR beta chains associated with cytomegalovirus. In vitro tests confirmed that three of the cytomegalovirus-associated TCR beta chains recognize cytomegalovirus antigens. At a false discovery rate of 0.05, a later analysis linked under 20,000 TCR beta sequences to specific HLA alleles. HLA typing was unavailable for some donors at each locus, so association tests used only the typed subset. A later genetic analysis reported fewer N-insertions in productive TCRs among donors in an Asian-associated ancestry cluster than the roughly 690-donor mean. The 87-base-pair reads could not distinguish some IMGT-functional V segments, including TRBV6-2 and TRBV6-3, so those segments were excluded. In a later genetic analysis, a missense DCLRE1C variant was associated with V-gene and J-gene trimming of TCR beta chains, and the association was replicated in an independent cohort. The earlier analysis of 450 to 700 of the donors excluded about 16 rarely observed V segments, including chromosome 9 orphons, because counts were too low. A later analysis found that TCR association rates varied across HLA loci, with DRB1 alleles showing the most associated TCRs and HLA-C alleles the fewest. According to a later analysis, parvovirus B19, influenza, CMV and Epstein-Barr virus appeared linked to several top co-occurrence clusters. Strong co-occurrence of HLA alleles, especially DR and DQ, made assigning TCR associations to individual alleles difficult. The classifier was reported to diagnose cytomegalovirus status with high specificity and sensitivity in both the original and validation cohorts. A further reported finding was that TCR beta sequences accurately predicted the HLA-A and HLA-B alleles for most subjects in the first cohort. Correlated functional status among segregating V segments might reflect linkage disequilibrium, but an unknown experimental factor could not be ruled out. Sequencing depth was assumed to be roughly uniform across donors in the presence/absence analyses, though that assumption may not hold. A cluster of highly shared sequence variants was judged likely to be a technical artifact of the sequencing pipeline. In a later analysis, most CMV-associated TCR beta chains were found to appear HLA-restricted, with HLA associations seemingly driven largely by CMV exposure. In this cohort, only TCR beta chains were sequenced, and detectable features were limited by the absence of alpha or paired-chain data. The authors suggested that the approach could potentially be extended to other disease states and immunological phenotypes. Compared with equally common non-associated chains, HLA-associated TCR beta chains in a later analysis were more clonally expanded and had lower generation probabilities. For the cohort, immune exposure information was limited to CMV serostatus. In an earlier analysis of a few hundred of the donors, most TCR beta V segments were observed in productive rearrangements about 90% or about 30% of the time, broadly matching IMGT annotations. Most TCR sequences were observed very rarely across donors, whereas some public TCRs were present in many individuals.

The rearrangement joined TRBV5-1 to TRBJ2-5, with a tentative D gene TRBD2 over 5 matching bases. Sequencing used PBMCs. The sequence was collected from a female donor in good health and CMV-seronegative. The CDR3 corresponds to CASSLVPGGETQYF. The nucleotide sequence is given as TGCGCCAGCAGCTTGGTTCCAGGCGGGGAGACCCAGTACTTC.